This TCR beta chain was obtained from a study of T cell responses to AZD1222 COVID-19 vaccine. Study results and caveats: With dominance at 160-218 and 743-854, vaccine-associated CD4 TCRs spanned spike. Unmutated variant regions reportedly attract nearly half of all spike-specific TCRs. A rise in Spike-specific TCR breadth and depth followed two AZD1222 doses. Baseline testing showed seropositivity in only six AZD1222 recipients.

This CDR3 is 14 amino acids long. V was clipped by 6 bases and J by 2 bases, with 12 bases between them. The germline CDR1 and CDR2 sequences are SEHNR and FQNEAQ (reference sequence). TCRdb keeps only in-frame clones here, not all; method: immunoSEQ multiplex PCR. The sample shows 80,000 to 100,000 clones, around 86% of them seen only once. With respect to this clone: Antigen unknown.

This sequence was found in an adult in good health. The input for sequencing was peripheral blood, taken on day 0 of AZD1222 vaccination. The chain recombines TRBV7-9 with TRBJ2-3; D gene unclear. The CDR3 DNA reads TGTGCCAGCAGGGACCGCGTGAACACAGATACGCAGTATTTT. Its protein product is CASRDRVNTDTQYF.